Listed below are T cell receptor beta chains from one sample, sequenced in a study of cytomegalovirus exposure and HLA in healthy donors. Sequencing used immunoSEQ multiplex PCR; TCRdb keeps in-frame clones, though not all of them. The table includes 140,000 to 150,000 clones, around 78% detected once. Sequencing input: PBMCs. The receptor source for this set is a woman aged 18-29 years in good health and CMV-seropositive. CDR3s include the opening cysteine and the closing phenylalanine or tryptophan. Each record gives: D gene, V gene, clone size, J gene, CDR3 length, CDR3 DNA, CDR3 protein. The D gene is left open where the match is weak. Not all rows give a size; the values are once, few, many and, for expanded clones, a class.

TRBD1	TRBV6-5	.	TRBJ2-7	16	TGTGCCAGCAGTTACTGGAAACAGGGGGCTGTCCACGAGCAGTACTTC	CASSYWKQGAVHEQYF
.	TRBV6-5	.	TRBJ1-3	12	TGTGCCAGCAAACCACACGGAAACACCATATATTTT	CASKPHGNTIYF
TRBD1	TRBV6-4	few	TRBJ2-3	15	TGTGCCAGCAGTGACTCGGGACAGGGCACAGATACGCAGTATTTT	CASSDSGQGTDTQYF
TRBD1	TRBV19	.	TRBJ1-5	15	TGTGCCAGTAGGTCAACCGGGACAGCGAGGCAGCCCCAGCATTTT	CASRSTGTARQPQHF
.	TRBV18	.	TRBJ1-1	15	TGTGCCAGCTCACCCCCCGGTAGACAGGCCCTTGAAGCTTTCTTT	CASSPPGRQALEAFF
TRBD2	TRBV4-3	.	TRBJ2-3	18	TGCGCCAGCAGCTTAACGAAGATACTAGCGGGGAGCACAGATACGCAGTATTTT	CASSLTKILAGSTDTQYF
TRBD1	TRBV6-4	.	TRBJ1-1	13	TGTGCCAGCATGGGCAGGGGGCTGCATGAAGCTTTCTTT	CASMGRGLHEAFF
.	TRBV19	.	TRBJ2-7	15	TGTGCCAGTAGCCCTCCCAGACAGCCCGCTTACGAGCAGTACTTC	CASSPPRQPAYEQYF
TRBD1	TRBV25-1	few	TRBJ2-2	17	TGTGCCAGCAGTGAGACACCGGGACAGGGCATCACCGGGGAGCTGTTTTTT	CASSETPGQGITGELFF
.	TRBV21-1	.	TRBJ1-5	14	TGTGCCAGCAGCAGGGGCTATAGCAATCAGCCCCAGCATTTT	CASSRGYSNQPQHF
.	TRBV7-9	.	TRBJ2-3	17	TGTGCCAGCAGCTCCACGATATTTCAGGGGCTCCGAGATACGCAGTATTTT	CASSSTIFQGLRDTQYF
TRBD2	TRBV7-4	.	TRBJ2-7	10	TGTGCCAGCAGCATCACTAGCGGGGCTTTC	CASSITSGAF
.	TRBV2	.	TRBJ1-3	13	TGTGCCAGCAGTGAATCGGTTGGAAACACCATATATTTT	CASSESVGNTIYF
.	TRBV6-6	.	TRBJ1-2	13	TGTGCCAGCAGTTACTCTGGGCATGATGGCTACACCTTC	CASSYSGHDGYTF
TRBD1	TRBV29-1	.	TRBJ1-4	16	TGCAGCGCAGGGACAGGGGCGGTTGCAACTAATGAAAAACTGTTTTTT	CSAGTGAVATNEKLFF
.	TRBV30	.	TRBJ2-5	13	TGTGCCTGGAGTAGGCCCCCGGGGGAGACCCAGTACTTC	CAWSRPPGETQYF
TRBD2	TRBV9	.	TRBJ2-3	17	TGTGCCAGCACCTCCCGGAGCGGGGGGGCGAAGGCCGATACGCAGTATTTT	CASTSRSGGAKADTQYF
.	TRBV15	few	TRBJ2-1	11	TGTGCCACCAGCAGGGACAGAGAGCAGTTCTTC	CATSRDREQFF
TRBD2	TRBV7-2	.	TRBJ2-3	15	TGTGCCAGCAGCTTGTTTACTAGCGGGGGGCATACGCAGTATTTT	CASSLFTSGGHTQYF
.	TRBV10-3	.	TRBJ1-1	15	TGTGCCATCAGTGAGTCGCAGGGCCTAAACACTGAAGCTTTCTTT	CAISESQGLNTEAFF
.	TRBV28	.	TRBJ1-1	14	TGTGCCAGCAGCTCGACAGACGGGAACACTGAAGCTTTCTTT	CASSSTDGNTEAFF
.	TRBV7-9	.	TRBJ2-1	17	TGTGCCAGCAGCTTAGCCGACCGAAGGGGACTCTACAATGAGCAGTTCTTC	CASSLADRRGLYNEQFF
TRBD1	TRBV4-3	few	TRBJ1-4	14	TGCGCCAGCAGCCCGGGACAGGGTCGTGAAAAACTGTTTTTT	CASSPGQGREKLFF
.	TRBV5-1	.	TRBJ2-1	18	TGCGCCAGCAGTTCCGGACTTCCCCGAGCTTCGTCCTACAATGAGCAGTTCTTC	CASSSGLPRASSYNEQFF
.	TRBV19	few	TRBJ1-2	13	TGTGCCAGTAGTATATCGGGGAATGGTGGCTACACCTTC	CASSISGNGGYTF
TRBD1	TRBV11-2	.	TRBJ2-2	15	TGTGCCAGCAGCTTTCACAGGGGCGGGACCGGGGAGCTGTTTTTT	CASSFHRGGTGELFF
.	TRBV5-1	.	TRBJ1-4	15	TGCGCCAGCAGCTTCGGGGGTAAGGCTAATGAAAAACTGTTTTTT	CASSFGGKANEKLFF
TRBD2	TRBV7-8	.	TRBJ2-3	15	TGTGCCAGCAGCGGGGGGGTAGCGGGGCAAGATACGCAGTATTTT	CASSGGVAGQDTQYF
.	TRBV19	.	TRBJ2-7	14	TGTGCCAGTAGTATCTATCCCACAGGGAGCGAGCAGTACTTC	CASSIYPTGSEQYF
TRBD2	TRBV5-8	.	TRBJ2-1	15	TGTGCCAGCAGAACGACTAGCGGGGGCCACAATGAGCAGTTCTTC	CASRTTSGGHNEQFF
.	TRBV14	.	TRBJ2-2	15	TGTGCCAGCAGCCCTGATTCCGCCAGGACCGGGGAGCTGTTTTTT	CASSPDSARTGELFF
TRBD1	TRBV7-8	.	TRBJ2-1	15	TGTGCCAGCAGCTTAGATCAGGGGGCCTACAATGAGCAGTTCTTC	CASSLDQGAYNEQFF
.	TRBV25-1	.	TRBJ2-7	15	TGTGCCAGCAGTGAAGGGGCGGTGACCGGCTACGAGCAGTACTTC	CASSEGAVTGYEQYF
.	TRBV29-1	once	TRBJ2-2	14	TGCAGCTACGCTACAGGGTGGCGAACCGGGGAGCTGTTTTTT	CSYATGWRTGELFF
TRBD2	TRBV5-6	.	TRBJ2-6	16	TGTGCCAGCAGCTTTGGGGGGGGCTCTGGGGCCAACGTCCTGACTTTC	CASSFGGGSGANVLTF
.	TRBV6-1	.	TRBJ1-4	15	TGTGCCAGCGGAGGATTCGCTGCAACTAATGAAAAACTGTTTTTT	CASGGFAATNEKLFF
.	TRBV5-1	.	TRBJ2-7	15	TGCGCCAGCAGCTTGGTCACGGGGGGCGCCTACGAGCAGTACTTC	CASSLVTGGAYEQYF
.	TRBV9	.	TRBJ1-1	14	TGTGCCAGCAGCCCCCAGACAGCGAACACTGAAGCTTTCTTT	CASSPQTANTEAFF
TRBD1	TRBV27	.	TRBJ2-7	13	TGTGCCAGCAGAAGAGGGGGCCGATACGAGCAGTACTTC	CASRRGGRYEQYF
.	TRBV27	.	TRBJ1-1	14	TGTGCCAGCAGTCCGGGACATTTGAACACTGAAGCTTTCTTT	CASSPGHLNTEAFF
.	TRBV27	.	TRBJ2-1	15	TGTGCCAGCAGTTTAAAGGACAACGGCTACAATGAGCAGTTCTTC	CASSLKDNGYNEQFF
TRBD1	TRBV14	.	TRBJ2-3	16	TGTGCCAGCAGTATAGGACAGGCCACTAGCACAGATACGCAGTATTTT	CASSIGQATSTDTQYF